The entry below gives a single TCR beta chain sequence along with its context. Its antigen is unknown. The data were taken from a study of cytomegalovirus exposure and HLA in healthy donors. Study results and caveats: The authors confirmed in vitro that a few CMV-associated chains were specific for CMV antigens.

The germline V gene has CDR1 MDHEN and CDR2 SYDVKM. Trimming left V 6 bases short and J 0 bases short, with 15 bases between. The CDR3 is made up of 17 amino acids. This PCR relied on a set of 60 Vbeta primers and 13 Jbeta primers. TCRdb's copy holds only in-frame clones and misses some; the assay was immunoSEQ multiplex PCR. Altogether over 100,000 clones are present, just under 80% being singletons, with the ten largest covering roughly 5.5%. The genes are TRBV28 and TRBJ2-6, with TRBD1 as a possible D gene (6 bases). The sequence derives from a man aged 30 to 39 in good health and CMV-seronegative. The sample consisted of PBMCs. The CDR3: CASRSGTQSSGANVLTF. The CDR3, as DNA: TGTGCCAGCAGGTCCGGGACACAGAGCTCTGGGGCCAACGTCCTGACTTTC. Full variable domain (remainder filled in from reference TRBV28 and TRBJ2-6): DVKVTQSSRYLVKRTGEKVFLECVQDMDHENMFWYRQDPGLGLRLIYFSYDVKMKEKGDIPEGYSVSREKKERFSLILESASTNQTSMYLCASRSGTQSSGANVLTFGAGSRLTVL.